These 21 T cell receptor beta chains were sequenced from one sample in a study of OX40 agonist ivuxolimab in advanced cancers. The library was obtained by the immunoSEQ multiplex PCR assay. As stored in TCRdb, this immuneACCESS dataset retains in-frame rearrangements with V and J assigned. A fraction of the clones does not appear; measured against another copy, unresolved V genes explain less than half of the discrepancy, and the remainder lacks a known reason. The sample table lists tens of thousands of clones, roughly 80% of them with a count of one. The ten largest make up around 4.5% of the sample. The source material was CD4+ or CD8+ T cells sorted from blood, sampled in a trial of the OX40 agonist ivuxolimab. These receptors came from an adult with an advanced solid tumor such as melanoma, head and neck, liver or kidney cancer.

The chain links TRBV19 to TRBJ2-2; D not resolved. The V gene lost 7 bases and the J gene lost 0 bases, with 12 bases spanning the gap. Per the germline V gene, CDR1 is LNHDA and CDR2 is SQIVND (reference sequence). The CDR3 has 15 residues. CDR3 nucleotide sequence: TGTGCCAGTACGATTGGGCGACCGAACACCGGGGAGCTGTTTTTT. As protein: CASTIGRPNTGELFF.

The chain combines TRBV5-1 with TRBJ2-7, with a weak D call TRBD1 (5 bases). Trimming left V 4 bases short and J 4 bases short, with 12 bases between. CDR1 and CDR2 from the germline V gene are SGHRS and YFSETQ. This CDR3 has 13 residues. The CDR3 DNA reads TGCGCCAGCAGCCAGGCCCAGGGTTACGAGCAGTACTTC. Amino acids: CASSQAQGYEQYF.

This chain uses TRBV7-2 with TRBJ1-5, with a weak D call TRBD1 (6 bases). V was cut by 5 bases and J by 3 bases, with 11 bases left in between. CDR3 length: 14 amino acids. From germline, CDR1 is SGHTA and CDR2 FQGNSA. The CDR3 bases are TGTGCCAGCAGCCTGGACAGTAACAATCAGCCCCAGCATTTT. Protein: CASSLDSNNQPQHF. Filled out from reference TRBV7-2 and TRBJ1-5, the complete variable domain reads GAGVSQSPSNKVTEKGKDVELRCDPISGHTALYWYRQSLGQGLEFLIYFQGNSAPDKSGLPSDRFSAERTGGSVSTLTIQRTQQEDSAVYLCASSLDSNNQPQHFGDGTRLSIL.

The V gene is TRBV2, the J gene TRBJ2-5; 8 positions agree with TRBD2. There are 13 residues in the CDR3. After removal of 7 bases from V and 11 bases from J, the junction contained 12 bases not matched to a gene. Looked up from germline, CDR1 is SNHLY and CDR2 is FYNNEI. The CDR3 spells CASNSLGGALQYF. Written as DNA, the CDR3 is TGTGCCAGCAACTCCCTCGGGGGGGCGTTGCAGTACTTC.

The V gene is TRBV2, the J gene TRBJ1-3; unclear D gene. This CDR3 contains 11 residues. The ends were cut back, 6 bases at V and 2 bases at J, with 2 bases in the middle. Germline values: CDR1 SNHLY, CDR2 FYNNEI. CDR3 sequence: CASSPGNTIYF. Here the CDR3 DNA reads TGTGCCAGCAGCCCTGGAAACACCATATATTTT. The full variable domain, with the rest looked up from reference TRBV2 and TRBJ1-3, is EPEVTQTPSHQVTQMGQEVILRCVPISNHLYFYWYRQILGQKVEFLVSFYNNEISEKSEIFDDQFSVERPDGSNFTLKIRSTKLEDSAMYFCASSPGNTIYFGEGSWLTVV.

The chain joins TRBV18 to TRBJ1-2; D is undetermined. V lost 1 base, J lost 2 bases, and 14 bases lay in between. The CDR3 is made up of 16 amino acids. The germline CDR1 and CDR2 sequences are KGHSH and LQKENI. Here the CDR3 DNA reads TGTGCCAGCTCACCACTTCCCCCAGGTGACAACTATGGCTACACCTTC. Amino acids: CASSPLPPGDNYGYTF.

This chain joins TRBV5-8 and TRBJ2-3; 7 positions match TRBD1. The CDR3 has 17 residues. CDR1 SGHTS and CDR2 YDEGEE come from the germline V gene. The trim removed 3 bases at V and 1 base at J, leaving 11 bases unmatched. CDR3 DNA sequence: TGTGCCAGCAGCTATAAAGGGACAGCCCGGGGCACAGATACGCAGTATTTT. Translation: CASSYKGTARGTDTQYF.

The table lists this clone with a count of one. This chain uses TRBV19 with TRBJ1-2, with no clear D. The germline V and J ends were trimmed by 0 bases and 2 bases, with 10 bases remaining between them. Germline CDR1 reads LNHDA; CDR2 reads SQIVND (reference sequence). This CDR3 is built from 15 residues. The CDR3 is CASSIDRGENYGYTF. The DNA of the CDR3 is TGTGCCAGTAGTATAGATCGAGGTGAGAACTATGGCTACACCTTC.

The chain recombines TRBV5-5 with TRBJ1-2, with 7 bases aligning to TRBD1. The germline gives CDR1 SGHKS, CDR2 YYEKEE (reference sequence). After removal of 0 bases from V and 1 base from J, the junction contained 0 bases not matched to a gene. This CDR3 contains 14 residues. CDR3 loop: CASSLGDSNYGYTF. CDR3 bases: TGTGCCAGCAGCTTGGGGGACAGTAACTATGGCTACACCTTC.

The chain uses TRBV7-3 and TRBJ2-1, with TRBD2 matching 9 bases. CDR3 length equals 16 residues. V lost 5 bases to trimming and J lost 1 base; unmatched junction nucleotides: 6. Germline CDR1 SGHTA, CDR2 FQGTGA. This CDR3 is CASSPGGLASYNEQFF. The CDR3, as DNA: TGTGCCAGCAGCCCCGGGGGACTAGCTTCCTACAATGAGCAGTTCTTC. Full variable domain (remainder filled in from reference TRBV7-3 and TRBJ2-1): GAGVSQTPSNKVTEKGKYVELRCDPISGHTALYWYRQSLGQGPEFLIYFQGTGAADDSGLPNDRFFAVRPEGSVSTLKIQRTERGDSAVYLCASSPGGLASYNEQFFGPGTRLTVL.

This clone was found once. V and J are TRBV11-2 and TRBJ2-1; 12 bases map to TRBD2. Germline loops: CDR1 SGHAT, CDR2 FQNNGV. Unmatched junction bases numbered 10, after V lost 1 base and J lost 9 bases. CDR3 length: 17 amino acids. In DNA form, the CDR3 reads TGTGCCAGCAGCTTAGTTCGGCCTAGCGGGGGGGCAGTTGAGCAGTTCTTC. This sequence encodes CASSLVRPSGGAVEQFF.

The gene calls are TRBV21-1 and TRBJ1-1; TRBD1 was called by the table and not checked on the DNA. TRBV21-1 is reported as a pseudogene. CDR3 length: 13 amino acids. Written as DNA, the CDR3 is TGTGCCAGCAGCAAAGCCATGAACACTGAAGCTTTCTTT. Translation gives CASSKAMNTEAFF.

J is TRBJ2-1 and V is TRBV5-5; either TRBD1 or TRBD2 may supply D (6 bases each). V lost 2 bases, J lost 3 bases, and 15 bases lay in between. This CDR3 has 16 amino acids. Germline V lookup: CDR1 SGHKS, CDR2 YYEKEE (reference sequence). The chain's CDR3 is CASSFGGRRGYNEQFF. CDR3 nucleotide sequence: TGTGCCAGCAGCTTTGGGGGGCGCAGGGGCTACAATGAGCAGTTCTTC.

The chain has TRBV7-2 and TRBJ2-3, with 8 bases that match TRBD2. The CDR3 length is 15 residues. The V gene's germline CDR1 is SGHTA and CDR2 FQGNSA. V was pared by 1 base and J by 3 bases, with 3 bases of the junction left unmatched. In DNA form, the CDR3 reads TGTGCCAGCAGCTTAGTCGGACTAGCAACAGATACGCAGTATTTT. Its translation: CASSLVGLATDTQYF. Together with reference TRBV7-2 and TRBJ2-3, the CDR3 gives the full variable domain: GAGVSQSPSNKVTEKGKDVELRCDPISGHTALYWYRQSLGQGLEFLIYFQGNSAPDKSGLPSDRFSAERTGGSVSTLTIQRTQQEDSAVYLCASSLVGLATDTQYFGPGTRLTVL.

The rearrangement links TRBV14 to TRBJ1-2; D remains unclear. There are 12 residues in the CDR3. Between the trimmed V and J ends, which lost 0 bases and 7 bases, there was a span of 6 bases. The germline CDR1 and CDR2 sequences are SGHDN and FVKESK. CDR3 region: CASSQDFFGYTF. CDR3 bases: TGTGCCAGCAGCCAAGATTTCTTTGGCTACACCTTC.

This clone counts as medium-sized. The V call is TRBV7-2, the J call TRBJ1-1; tentative D call: TRBD1 (5 bases). The V gene's germline CDR1 is SGHTA and CDR2 FQGNSA. There are 15 residues in the CDR3. V dropped 5 bases and J dropped 1 base, with 14 bases sitting between them. CDR3 sequence reads: CASSEPGTPNTEAFF. The CDR3 bases are TGTGCCAGCAGCGAACCCGGGACGCCGAACACTGAAGCTTTCTTT.

This clone showed up just once. The chain couples TRBV28 to TRBJ1-5; TRBD1 aligns across 7 bases. Germline CDR1 and CDR2: MDHEN and SYDVKM. With V trimmed by 6 bases and J by 0 bases, 8 bases remained unmatched. CDR3 size: 16 residues. The CDR3 loop is CASSQGGIFSNQPQHF. The CDR3 DNA is TGTGCCAGCAGCCAAGGGGGCATCTTTAGCAATCAGCCCCAGCATTTT.

The chain couples TRBV7-2 to TRBJ2-3, with 10 bases aligning to TRBD2. The trim removed 3 bases at V and 1 base at J, leaving 4 bases unmatched. This CDR3 region has 16 residues. Germline lookup yields CDR1 SGHTA and CDR2 FQGNSA. CDR3 DNA: TGTGCCAGCAGCTTTTCCGGACTAGCGGGCACAGATACGCAGTATTTT. As protein: CASSFSGLAGTDTQYF.

The chain carries TRBV5-5 and TRBJ2-6, with D maybe TRBD1 (6 bases). CDR1 is SGHKS, CDR2 YYEKEE, per germline (reference sequence). V lost 0 bases and J 13 bases, leaving 17 bases between the germline ends. This CDR3 is 15 amino acids long. The CDR3 is CASSLEGSGTRVLTF. The CDR3 DNA follows: TGTGCCAGCAGCTTGGAGGGATCAGGGACAAGGGTCCTGACTTTC.

The rearrangement joins TRBV11-2 to TRBJ2-3, with D uncertain. The germline gives CDR1 SGHAT, CDR2 FQNNGV. The V and J ends lost 1 base and 5 bases respectively, with 7 bases between them. The CDR3 is made up of 13 amino acids. CDR3 in amino acids: CASSLVLRDTQYF. The CDR3 nucleotides are TGTGCCAGCAGCTTAGTATTGCGAGATACGCAGTATTTT.

This clone appeared a single time. This chain uses TRBV4-1 with TRBJ2-1; maybe TRBD1 (5 bases). This CDR3 region has 13 residues. The germline V gene has CDR1 MGHRA and CDR2 YSYEKL. Trimming pared 2 bases from V and 3 bases from J, leaving 5 bases between. The CDR3 here is CASSQQGYNEQFF. The CDR3 region has the DNA TGCGCCAGCAGCCAACAGGGCTACAATGAGCAGTTCTTC.